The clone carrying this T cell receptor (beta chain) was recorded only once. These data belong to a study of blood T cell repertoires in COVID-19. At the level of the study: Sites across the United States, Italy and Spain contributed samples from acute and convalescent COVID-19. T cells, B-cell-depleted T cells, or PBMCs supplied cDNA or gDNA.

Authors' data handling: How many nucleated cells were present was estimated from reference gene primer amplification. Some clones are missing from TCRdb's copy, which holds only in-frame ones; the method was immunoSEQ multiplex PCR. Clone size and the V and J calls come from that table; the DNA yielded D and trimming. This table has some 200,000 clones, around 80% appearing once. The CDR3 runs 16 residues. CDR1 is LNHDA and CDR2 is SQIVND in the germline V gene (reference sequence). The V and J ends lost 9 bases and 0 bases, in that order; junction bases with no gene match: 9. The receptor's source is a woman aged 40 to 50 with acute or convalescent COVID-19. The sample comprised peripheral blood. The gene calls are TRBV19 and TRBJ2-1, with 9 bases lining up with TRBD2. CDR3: CASSQLAGISYNEQFF. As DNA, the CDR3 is TGTGCCAGCTCCCAGCTAGCGGGGATCTCCTACAATGAGCAGTTCTTC. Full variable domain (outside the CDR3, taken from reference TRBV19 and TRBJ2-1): DGGITQSPKYLFRKEGQNVTLSCEQNLNHDAMYWYRQDPGQGLRLIYYSQIVNDFQKGDIAEGYSVSREKKESFPLTVTSAQKNPTAFYLCASSQLAGISYNEQFFGPGTRLTVL.